A single sample gave rise to the 26 T cell receptor beta chains below, sequenced in a study (dated by TCRdb to the early 2010s). Sequencing was performed on an Illumina Genome Analyzer IIx. In TCRdb, the public reads were trimmed at Q25 with fastp and aligned with MiXCR, with productive beta chains retained. Rows are unified per CDR3 protein, each entry keeping the most common DNA and genes. The sample yields some 15,000 distinct CDR3 sequences; approximately 34% were counted once. The ten largest clones take up 15% to 20% of the sample. Sequenced: blood. The receptors were gathered from a human donor.

This rearrangement joins TRBV29-1 to TRBJ2-2; D is ambiguous. CDR1 and CDR2 (germline): SQVTM, ANQGSEA. The CDR3 runs 10 residues. V was pared by 2 bases and J by 8 bases, with 3 bases between. CDR3 sequence (DNA): TGCAGCGTTGAACCAGGGGAGCTGTTTTTT. Encoded protein: CSVEPGELFF.

This clonotype was observed at least ten times. V is TRBV29-1 and J is TRBJ2-1, with a weak D call TRBD2 (5 bases). The germline V gene has CDR1 SQVTM and CDR2 ANQGSEA. This CDR3 has 10 residues. The V end lost 6 bases, the J end lost 7 bases, and 7 bases lay between the germline ends. The CDR3 DNA reads TGCAGCGTGGGGAGTAATGAGCAGTTCTTC. Protein sequence: CSVGSNEQFF.

This clonotype counts as medium-sized. This sequence joins TRBV29-1 and TRBJ1-2; D might be TRBD1 (6 bases). Germline loops: CDR1 SQVTM, CDR2 ANQGSEA. V was pared by 2 bases and J by 5 bases, with 15 bases between. The length of the CDR3 is 14 residues. This CDR3 reads CSVEYTGRAYGYTF. As DNA, the CDR3 is TGCAGCGTTGAATATACAGGGAGGGCGTATGGCTACACCTTC.

This clonotype has at least ten counts. The CDR3 is CASSQELAGDTQYF. CDR3 DNA: TGTGCCAGCAGCCAAGAACTAGCAGGAGATACGCAGTATTTT. This chain uses TRBV4-2 with TRBJ2-3; weak D call: TRBD2 (6 bases). Germline CDR1 and CDR2: LGHNA and YNFKEQ. Trimming stripped 0 bases from V and 5 bases from J, with 9 bases between. The CDR3 has 14 residues.

The chain links TRBV4-1 to TRBJ2-7; the D is unclear. The germline CDR1 and CDR2 sequences are MGHRA and YSYEKL. This CDR3 has 17 residues. V was trimmed by 0 bases and J by 2 bases, leaving 17 bases between them. The CDR3 region is CASSQDKPRETTYEQYF. The CDR3 DNA follows: TGCGCCAGCAGCCAAGATAAACCACGCGAGACCACCTACGAGCAGTACTTC.

The chain is built from TRBV18 and TRBJ1-5, with D maybe TRBD1 (6 bases). V was shortened by 5 bases and J by 11 bases, with 7 bases between the two germline ends. The germline V gene encodes CDR1 KGHSH and CDR2 LQKENI. CDR3 length equals 10 residues. The CDR3 protein is CASSRTAQHF. Here the CDR3 DNA reads TGTGCCAGCTCAAGGACAGCCCAGCATTTT.

Details on this clonotype: This sequence may be a read error, since a much larger clone differs from it by one base. V gene TRBV20-1 combines with J gene TRBJ2-5; D is unclear. The CDR3 totals 11 residues. The V gene's germline CDR1 is DFQATT and CDR2 SNEGSKA (reference sequence). Trimming left V 6 bases short and J 2 bases short, with 7 bases between. CDR3 nucleotide sequence: TGCAGTGCCACGCTTCAAGAGACCCAGTACTTC. The encoded protein is CSATLQETQYF.

At least ten counts were recorded for this clonotype. The genes are TRBV20-1 and TRBJ1-4; D not resolved. CDR1 and CDR2 from the germline V gene are DFQATT and SNEGSKA (reference sequence). There are 15 residues in the CDR3. Between the trimmed V and J ends, which lost 3 bases and 12 bases, there was a span of 23 bases. CDR3 coding DNA: TGCAGTGCTAGTCGGTCGTACATTCCCGCCGGGGAACTGTTTTTT. This gives the protein CSASRSYIPAGELFF.

The chain is built from TRBV4-3 and TRBJ1-5; no clear D. Germline CDR1 LGHNA, CDR2 YSLEER. This CDR3 is 16 amino acids long. V was trimmed by 3 bases and J by 6 bases, leaving 18 bases between them. The CDR3 DNA follows: TGCGCCAGCAGCCAGGAGACTAGCGGGAGCGGTCAGCCCCAGCATTTT. It codes for CASSQETSGSGQPQHF.

Regarding this clonotype: Relative to the germline gene, one junction end is altered; a read error may explain this. The chain combines TRBV4-2 with TRBJ1-3, with D perhaps matching TRBD1 (5 bases). The germline gives CDR1 LGHNA, CDR2 YNFKEQ. The CDR3 covers 16 residues. Here the CDR3 DNA reads TGTGCCAGCAGCCAAGCCAACCAGGGCCCTGGGAACACCATATATTTT. This gives the protein CASSQANQGPGNTIYF.

The chain recombines TRBV4-3 with TRBJ1-2; D remains ambiguous. V was trimmed by 1 base and J by 5 bases, leaving 8 bases between them. CDR1 and CDR2 (germline): LGHNA, YSLEER. The length of the CDR3 is 13 residues. This CDR3 is CASSQVPHYGYTF. CDR3 bases: TGCGCCAGCAGCCAAGTGCCCCATTATGGCTACACCTTC.

Sample share makes this clonotype medium-sized (0.01 to 0.1%). The V and J genes are TRBV4-2 and TRBJ2-1, with 12 bases that match TRBD2. CDR1 and CDR2 (germline): LGHNA, YNFKEQ. The CDR3 spans 14 residues. After removal of 2 bases from V and 9 bases from J, the junction contained 2 bases not matched to a gene. The CDR3 is CASSQLAGGPEQFF. As DNA, the CDR3 is TGTGCCAGCAGCCAACTAGCGGGAGGGCCTGAGCAGTTCTTC.

Of note for this clonotype: This may come from a read error, since a much larger clone is one base off. The rearrangement joins TRBV20-1 to TRBJ1-1; 11 bases map to TRBD1. Germline-derived CDR1 and CDR2 are DFQATT and SNEGSKA (reference sequence). The CDR3 consists of 15 residues. The ends lost 6 bases at V and 4 bases at J; junction bases unmatched: 10. The CDR3 DNA sequence: TGCAGTGCCCCTATACCGGGACAGGGGGGCACTGAAGCTTTCTTT. Translating it yields CSAPIPGQGGTEAFF.

The V call is TRBV28, the J call TRBJ2-4; D unclear. This CDR3 is built from 9 residues. Between the trimmed V and J ends, which lost 10 bases and 5 bases, there was a span of 3 bases. Germline V gives CDR1 MDHEN, CDR2 SYDVKM. DNA for the CDR3: TGTGCCATCGAAAACATTCAGTACTTC. It encodes CAIENIQYF.

This clonotype appeared many times. This chain connects TRBV4-3 to TRBJ2-1; no clear D. The germline gives CDR1 LGHNA, CDR2 YSLEER. V was shortened by 0 bases and J by 8 bases, with 14 bases between the two germline ends. The CDR3 extends over 15 amino acids. CDR3 in DNA: TGCGCCAGCAGCCAAGATTATTTTCCAGAGGATGAGCAGTTCTTC. Its protein is CASSQDYFPEDEQFF.

A remark on this clonotype: A much larger clone lies a single base off, so this may be a read error. The chain couples TRBV6-2 or TRBV6-3 to TRBJ1-2; no definite D call. Trimming took off 8 bases at V and 8 bases at J, with 21 bases between the two ends. Per germline, CDR1 MNHEY and CDR2 SVGEGT. This CDR3 comprises 14 residues. In DNA, the CDR3 is TGTGCCAGCGGATACAACAACAGTGCGGAAGGCTACACCTTC. It specifies CASGYNNSAEGYTF.

This clonotype is categorized as medium-sized (0.01 to 0.1%). This chain joins TRBV29-1 and TRBJ2-1, with D uncertain. The CDR3 runs 14 residues. Trimming took off 4 bases at V and 0 bases at J, with 10 bases between the two ends. Germline CDR1 and CDR2: SQVTM and ANQGSEA. The CDR3 sequence is CSVAPTSSYNEQFF. The DNA of the CDR3 is TGCAGCGTTGCCCCTACCAGCTCCTACAATGAGCAGTTCTTC.

V and J are TRBV6-4 and TRBJ2-1, with TRBD1 matching 7 bases. This CDR3 has 13 residues. Trimming took 4 bases from V and 3 from J; bases not matched to a gene: 0. Germline CDR1 is MRHNA and CDR2 is SNTAGT. For the CDR3, the DNA is TGTGCCAGCAGTGGGGACAGCTACAATGAGCAGTTCTTC. Protein: CASSGDSYNEQFF.

About this clonotype itself: As the CDR3 is not closed by the conserved phenylalanine or tryptophan, this likely results from a read error. No DNA is shown, since the ends of the CDR3 on it are uncertain; the CDR3 is the one TCRdb lists. The chain couples TRBV20-1 to TRBJ2-1. The CDR3 numbers 8 amino acids, ends counted. Per the germline V gene, CDR1 is DFQATT and CDR2 is SNEGSKA (reference sequence). The CDR3: CSARATNL.

The V and J genes are TRBV9 and TRBJ2-3, with D tentatively TRBD2 (6 bases). V was trimmed by 3 bases and J by 4 bases, leaving 12 bases between them. The CDR3 totals 14 residues. The germline V gene has CDR1 SGDLS and CDR2 YYNGEE. DNA of the CDR3: TGTGCCAGCAGCGGAGGGAGGTATCCAGATACGCAGTATTTT. Translating it yields CASSGGRYPDTQYF.

The chain carries TRBV25-1 and TRBJ2-3; 10 positions match TRBD2. With 5 bases clipped from V and 6 bases from J, the junction kept 11 bases outside the gene matches. This CDR3 contains 16 residues. Germline V gene sequence: CDR1 MGHDK, CDR2 SYGVNS. The DNA for the CDR3 is TGTGCCAGCAGTACCTCCTCTAGCGGGAGAAGGGATACGCAGTATTTT. Translated: CASSTSSSGRRDTQYF.

V is TRBV4-2 and J is TRBJ2-3; D is unclear. This CDR3 is 12 amino acids long. Per the germline V gene, CDR1 is LGHNA and CDR2 is YNFKEQ. V was shortened by 2 bases and J by 8 bases, with 8 bases between the two germline ends. In nucleotides, the CDR3 is TGTGCCAGCAGCCAACTCTCGGGTACGCAGTATTTT. This encodes CASSQLSGTQYF.

Comment on this clonotype: A clone one base away is much larger, so this may be a read error. The rearrangement links TRBV29-1 to TRBJ2-7; D unresolved. The CDR3 sequence is 14 residues long. The V gene's germline CDR1 is SQVTM and CDR2 ANQGSEA. The DNA for the CDR3 is TGCAACGCCGAAGGGCTAGTCACCTCCTACGAGCAGTACTTC. It encodes CNAEGLVTSYEQYF.

The chain joins TRBV19 to TRBJ2-7; perhaps TRBD2 as D (6 bases). V lost 6 bases, J lost 1 base, and 37 bases lay in between. The CDR3 contains 22 residues. Germline CDR1 is LNHDA and CDR2 is SQIVND (reference sequence). The CDR3 DNA follows: TGTGCCAGTAGCAGCAGTTCGATAAGCGGCCGCCATGGAGGGATTAGATCCTACGAGCAGTACTTC. As protein: CASSSSSISGRHGGIRSYEQYF.

V and J are TRBV30 and TRBJ1-5; possible D gene TRBD1, 6 bases. The germline V gene has CDR1 GTSNPN and CDR2 SVGIG (reference sequence). The CDR3 contains 15 residues. Trimming removed 4 bases from V and 3 bases from J, with 16 bases in between. DNA for the CDR3: TGTGCCTGGACGTCCCACAGGGATATCAATCAGCCCCAGCATTTT. Its protein is CAWTSHRDINQPQHF.

Comment on this clonotype: A much larger clone lies a single base off, so this may be a read error. V is TRBV4-3 and J is TRBJ2-5; D not certain. The CDR3 runs to 14 residues. Germline V gives CDR1 LGHNA, CDR2 YSLEER. This CDR3 is CSSSQDLGGKTQYF. As DNA, the CDR3 is TGCTCCAGCAGCCAAGATCTGGGCGGTAAGACCCAGTACTTC.